What follows are 7 T cell receptor beta chains derived from one specimen sequenced in a study of blood T cell repertoires in COVID-19 (dated by TCRdb to the early 2020s). Library preparation employed the immunoSEQ multiplex PCR assay. The clones in this table, taken by TCRdb from immuneACCESS, are in-frame only. Not every clone is retained; where verified, under half of the shortfall comes from an unresolved V gene, and the cause of the rest is unknown. The sample contains approximately 97,000 clones, more than 75% of them found a single time. Approximately 2.9% of the sample lies in the top ten. Sequenced input: peripheral blood. The receptor set was obtained from a man aged 45-65 years with active or convalescent COVID-19.

This chain connects TRBV7-8 to TRBJ2-2, with TRBD2 as a possible D gene (6 bases). This CDR3 contains 15 residues. Germline V lookup: CDR1 SGHVS, CDR2 FQNEAQ. V lost 3 bases to trimming and J lost 3 bases, with 11 bases between them. CDR3 bases: TGTGCCAGCAGCTTTGTGGAGGGCGACACCGGGGAGCTGTTTTTT. Amino acid sequence: CASSFVEGDTGELFF.

A single count supports this clone. The chain couples TRBV5-8 to TRBJ2-3; TRBD1 aligns across 9 bases. In germline, CDR1 is SGHTS, CDR2 YDEGEE. CDR3 length: 15 amino acids. Trimming removed 4 bases from V and 8 bases from J; junction bases left unmatched: 11. The CDR3, as DNA: TGTGCCAGCAGCGGCGGGACAGGGCAGATCGTTACGCAGTATTTT. Protein product: CASSGGTGQIVTQYF.

V is TRBV6-6 and J is TRBJ1-5, with a tentative D call TRBD1 (6 bases). The germline V gene has CDR1 MNHNY and CDR2 SVGAGI (reference sequence). This CDR3 has 14 residues. V was cut by 6 bases and J by 2 bases, with 11 bases left in between. The CDR3 here is CASSPDRGNQPQHF. The CDR3 DNA reads TGTGCCAGCAGCCCGGACAGAGGCAATCAGCCCCAGCATTTT.

This clone was observed once. The chain recombines TRBV13 with TRBJ2-7; 12 bases agree with TRBD2. The germline CDR1 and CDR2 sequences are PRHDT and FYEKMQ (reference sequence). The CDR3 length is 15 residues. V trimming: 5 bases; J trimming: 6 bases; junction bases outside the gene matches: 8. The CDR3: CASSQLAGGHSEQYF. The DNA for the CDR3 is TGTGCCAGCAGCCAACTAGCGGGGGGCCATAGCGAGCAGTACTTC.

V is TRBV5-6 and J is TRBJ2-2; 7 nucleotides align to TRBD1. The germline gives CDR1 SGHDT, CDR2 YYEEEE. This CDR3 has 16 amino acids. V shed 3 bases, J shed 2 bases, and the junction held 7 bases outside the gene matches. The CDR3 bases are TGTGCCAGCAGCTCACTGACAGGGTTCAACACCGGGGAGCTGTTTTTT. Amino acids: CASSSLTGFNTGELFF.

This clone was recorded only once. The chain joins TRBV6-5 to TRBJ1-6; D ambiguous. V lost 5 bases and J lost 14, with 10 bases in between. CDR3 length: 11 residues. Germline loops: CDR1 MNHEY, CDR2 SVGAGI. The CDR3 DNA reads TGTGCCAGCAGTCCCCCCGGGACCCTCCACTTT. This sequence encodes CASSPPGTLHF.

The V gene is TRBV3-1 (or the pseudogene TRBV3-2), the J gene TRBJ1-6, with TRBD1 matching 7 bases. Germline values: CDR1 LGHDT, CDR2 YNNKEL (reference sequence). CDR3 length: 13 residues. J lost 11 bases, V lost 1 base, and 2 bases had no gene match. The DNA of the CDR3 is TGTGCCAGCAGCCAAGTACAGGGGACACCCCTCCACTTT. Residues: CASSQVQGTPLHF.